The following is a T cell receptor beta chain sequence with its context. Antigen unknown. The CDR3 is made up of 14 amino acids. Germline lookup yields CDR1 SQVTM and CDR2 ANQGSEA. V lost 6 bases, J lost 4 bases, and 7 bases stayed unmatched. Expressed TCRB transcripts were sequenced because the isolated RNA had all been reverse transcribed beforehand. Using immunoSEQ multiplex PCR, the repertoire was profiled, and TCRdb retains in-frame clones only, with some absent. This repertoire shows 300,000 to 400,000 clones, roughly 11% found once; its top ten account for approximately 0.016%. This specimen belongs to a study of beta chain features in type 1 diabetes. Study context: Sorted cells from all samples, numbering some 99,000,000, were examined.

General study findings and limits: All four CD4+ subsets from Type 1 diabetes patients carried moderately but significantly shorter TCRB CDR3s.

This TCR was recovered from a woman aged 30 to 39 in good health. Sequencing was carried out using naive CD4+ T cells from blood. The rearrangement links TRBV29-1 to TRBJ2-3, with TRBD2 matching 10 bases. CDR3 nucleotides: TGCAGCGTGAGCGGGAGGGGCGGGGCAGATACGCAGTATTTT. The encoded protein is CSVSGRGGADTQYF.